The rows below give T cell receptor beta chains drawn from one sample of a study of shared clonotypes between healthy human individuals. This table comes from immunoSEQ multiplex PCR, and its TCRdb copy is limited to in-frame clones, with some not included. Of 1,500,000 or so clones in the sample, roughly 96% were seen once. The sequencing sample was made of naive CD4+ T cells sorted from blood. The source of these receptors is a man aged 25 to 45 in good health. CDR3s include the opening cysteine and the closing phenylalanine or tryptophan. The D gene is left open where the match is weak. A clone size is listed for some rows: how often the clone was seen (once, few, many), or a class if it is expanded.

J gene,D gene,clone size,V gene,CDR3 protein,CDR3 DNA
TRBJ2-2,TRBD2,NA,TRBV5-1,CASSRTGTSGNTGELFF,TGCGCCAGCAGCAGGACCGGGACTAGCGGGAACACCGGGGAGCTGTTTTTT
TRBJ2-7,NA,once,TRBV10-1,CASSGQGGTYEQYF,TGCGCCAGCAGTGGACAGGGAGGAACCTACGAGCAGTACTTC
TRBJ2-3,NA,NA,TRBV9,CASSHGRFSTDTQYF,TGTGCCAGCAGCCATGGACGCTTTAGCACAGATACGCAGTATTTT
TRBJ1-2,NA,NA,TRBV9,CASSPRKTNYGYTF,TGTGCCAGCAGCCCCCGCAAGACTAACTATGGCTACACCTTC
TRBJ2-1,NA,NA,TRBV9,CASSVDPYNEQFF,TGTGCCAGCAGCGTAGACCCCTACAATGAGCAGTTCTTC
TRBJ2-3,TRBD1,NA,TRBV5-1,CASSLVGQGDTQYF,TGCGCCAGCAGCTTGGTAGGACAGGGCGATACGCAGTATTTT
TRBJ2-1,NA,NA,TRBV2,CAGTSARYNEQFF,TGTGCCGGTACCTCTGCCCGGTACAATGAGCAGTTCTTC
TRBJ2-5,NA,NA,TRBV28,CASSLYPSETQYF,TGTGCCAGCAGTTTATATCCGTCCGAGACCCAGTACTTC
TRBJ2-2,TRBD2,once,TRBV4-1,CASSHEGLAVNTGELFF,TGCGCCAGCAGCCATGAGGGACTAGCGGTGAACACCGGGGAGCTGTTTTTT
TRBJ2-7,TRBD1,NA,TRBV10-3,CAISEDRVSAYEQYF,TGTGCCATCAGTGAAGACAGGGTTTCAGCCTACGAGCAGTACTTC
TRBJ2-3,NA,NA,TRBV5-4,CASRRDGFTDTQYF,TGTGCCAGCAGACGGGACGGATTCACAGATACGCAGTATTTT
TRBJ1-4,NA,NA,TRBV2,CASTPEGPGGCFF,TGTGCCAGCACTCCCGAAGGACCTGGGGGCTGTTTTTTT
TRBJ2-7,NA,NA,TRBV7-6,CASSRGLEQYF,TGTGCCAGCAGCCGAGGACTCGAGCAGTACTTC
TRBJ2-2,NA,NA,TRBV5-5,CASSLSRVHGELFF,TGTGCCAGCAGCTTGAGCAGGGTGCACGGGGAGCTGTTTTTT
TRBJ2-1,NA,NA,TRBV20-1,CSARDSAEQFF,TGCAGTGCTAGAGATAGCGCTGAGCAGTTCTTC
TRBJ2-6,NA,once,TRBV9,CASSVDRNSGANVLTF,TGTGCCAGCAGCGTGGACCGAAATTCTGGGGCCAACGTCCTGACTTTC
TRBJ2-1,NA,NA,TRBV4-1,CASTLTWRGSYNEQFF,TGCGCCAGCACCCTGACCTGGCGGGGCTCCTACAATGAGCAGTTCTTC
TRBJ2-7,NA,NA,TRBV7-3,CASSLVQENEQYF,TGTGCCAGCAGCTTAGTGCAGGAAAACGAGCAGTACTTC
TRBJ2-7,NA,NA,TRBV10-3,CAISGGARYWEQYF,TGTGCCATCTCTGGGGGGGCCAGATATTGGGAGCAGTACTTC
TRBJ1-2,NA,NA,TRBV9,CASSREGGTVYGYTF,TGTGCCAGCAGCCGTGAGGGGGGAACAGTCTATGGCTACACCTTC
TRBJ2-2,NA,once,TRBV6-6,CASRDTNTGELFF,TGTGCCAGCAGGGACACGAACACCGGGGAGCTGTTTTTT
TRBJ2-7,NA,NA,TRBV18,CASSPLITRTLSYEQYF,TGTGCCAGCTCACCACTAATTACCCGCACCCTCTCCTACGAGCAGTACTTC
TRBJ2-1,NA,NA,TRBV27,CASSLRLSSYNEQFF,TGTGCCAGCAGTTTACGGCTGAGCTCCTACAATGAGCAGTTCTTC